A selection of T cell receptor beta chains follows, all from one sample in a study of T cells in Graves' hyperthyroidism and ophthalmopathy. TCRdb fed the multiplex PCR reads into MiXCR, producing one record per CDR3 protein. Of around 800,000 distinct CDR3 sequences listed, about 38% are singletons. Sequencing input: blood. Receptors originate from a man aged 18 to 29 with Graves' hyperthyroidism. CDR3s include the opening cysteine and the closing phenylalanine or tryptophan. Each record gives: D gene, J gene, clone size, V gene, CDR3 protein, CDR3 DNA. The D gene is left open where the match is weak. Clone size is stated in some rows and not others, as once, few, many or a class when expanded.

>.|TRBJ1-1|few|TRBV6-5
CASSQVNLNTEAFF
TGTGCCAGCAGCCAAGTTAACTTGAACACTGAAGCTTTCTTT
>TRBD1|TRBJ2-7|.|TRBV11-1
CASSFDRGDQPQQYF
TGTGCCAGCAGCTTCGACAGGGGAGATCAGCCCCAGCAGTACTTC
>TRBD1|TRBJ1-1|many|TRBV29-1
CSVDPRTGRDTEAFF
TGCAGCGTTGATCCCCGGACAGGTCGGGACACTGAAGCTTTCTTT
>.|TRBJ1-3|.|TRBV2
CASRSDPFSGNTIYF
TGTGCCAGCAGATCCGACCCCTTCTCTGGAAACACCATATATTTT
>.|TRBJ2-1|.|TRBV29-1
CSVESVYNEQFF
TGCAGCGTTGAGTCCGTCTACAATGAGCAGTTCTTC
>.|TRBJ2-6|.|TRBV5-4
CASSLGVQQTISGANVLTF
TGTGCCAGCAGTTTGGGGGTACAGCAGACGATCTCTGGGGCCAACGTCCTGACTTTC
>TRBD1|TRBJ2-5|few|TRBV12-3/TRBV12-4
CASGDRVEETQYF
TGTGCCAGCGGGGACAGGGTTGAAGAGACCCAGTACTTC
>.|TRBJ1-1|few|TRBV10-3
CASSADSENTEAFF
TGTGCCAGCAGTGCGGACAGTGAAAACACTGAAGCTTTCTTT
>.|TRBJ1-2|few|TRBV5-1
CASSFPAANYGYTF
TGCGCCAGCAGCTTCCCCGCAGCTAACTATGGCTACACCTTC
>TRBD1|TRBJ1-2|.|TRBV20-1
CSAKHEQGAYGYTF
TGCAGTGCTAAGCATGAACAGGGGGCCTATGGCTACACCTTC
>.|TRBJ2-7|few|TRBV7-2
CASSLYRGESYEQYF
TGTGCCAGCAGCTTATATCGCGGGGAGTCCTACGAGCAGTACTTC
>.|TRBJ2-5|.|TRBV28
CASSTQAETQYF
TGTGCCAGCAGTACTCAGGCGGAGACCCAGTACTTC
>TRBD1|TRBJ1-6|many|TRBV12-3/TRBV12-4
CASSQRQGSPLHF
TGTGCCAGCAGTCAGCGACAGGGATCACCCCTCCACTTT
>.|TRBJ1-4|.|TRBV6-5
CASSWLGNEKLFF
TGTGCCAGCAGTTGGTTGGGAAATGAAAAACTGTTTTTT
>.|TRBJ1-5|many|TRBV2
CASSERGDSNQPQHF
TGTGCCAGCAGTGAAAGGGGGGATAGCAATCAGCCCCAGCATTTT
>.|TRBJ1-2|few|TRBV13
CASSQEEVSYGYTF
TGTGCCAGCAGCCAAGAGGAGGTGTCCTATGGCTACACCTTC
>.|TRBJ1-1|.|TRBV6-2/TRBV6-3
CASSDRGNEAFF
TGTGCCAGCAGTGATCGAGGTAATGAAGCTTTCTTT
>.|TRBJ2-2|.|TRBV5-4
CASSLSSGVTGELFF
TGTGCCAGCAGCTTGAGTTCGGGGGTGACCGGGGAGCTGTTTTTT
>TRBD2|TRBJ2-7|.|TRBV9
CASSQEGLAGSYEQYF
TGTGCCAGCAGCCAAGAGGGACTAGCGGGGAGTTACGAGCAGTACTTC
>.|TRBJ2-7|.|TRBV6-6
CASSYSTAYEQYF
TGTGCCAGCAGTTACTCGACAGCCTACGAGCAGTACTTC
>TRBD1|TRBJ1-2|many|TRBV7-9
CASLTGENGYTF
TGTGCCAGTTTGACAGGGGAAAATGGCTACACCTTC
>.|TRBJ2-5|many|TRBV29-1
CSVEHGETQYF
TGCAGCGTTGAACATGGAGAGACCCAGTACTTC
>.|TRBJ1-4|.|TRBV29-1
CSVVAPNEKLFF
TGCAGCGTTGTGGCACCTAATGAAAAACTGTTTTTT
>.|TRBJ2-5|.|TRBV7-2
CASSFRDSPTQYF
TGTGCCAGCAGCTTCCGGGACTCCCCGACCCAGTACTTC
>.|TRBJ1-2|.|TRBV6-5
CASSDGYGHTF
TGTGCCAGCAGCGACGGGTATGGCCACACCTTC
>TRBD1|TRBJ2-7|.|TRBV7-6
CASSIGQGHPYEQYF
TGTGCCAGCAGCATAGGACAGGGGCACCCCTACGAGCAGTACTTC
>.|TRBJ1-1|.|TRBV6-5
CASSYRSAAFF
TGTGCCAGCAGTTACAGAAGCGCAGCTTTCTTT
>TRBD1|TRBJ2-7|.|TRBV29-1
CSVRGQGSYEQYF
TGCAGCGTGAGGGGACAGGGTTCCTACGAGCAGTACTTC
>TRBD2|TRBJ2-2|few|TRBV9
CASSVAAGVNTGELFF
TGTGCCAGCAGCGTAGCTGCGGGAGTGAACACCGGGGAGCTGTTTTTT
>.|TRBJ1-5|.|TRBV6-1
CASSETDGSYSNQPQHF
TGTGCCAGCAGTGAAACGGACGGTTCCTATAGCAATCAGCCCCAGCATTTT
>.|TRBJ1-6|.|TRBV11-2
CASSQGSNSPLHF
TGCGCCAGCAGCCAAGGGAGCAATTCACCCCTCCACTTT
>.|TRBJ2-1|.|TRBV20-1
CSQVASGTYNEQFF
TGCAGCCAGGTCGCGTCGGGCACCTACAATGAGCAGTTCTTC
>.|TRBJ1-1|.|TRBV15
CATSRNRDIDAEAFF
TGTGCCACCAGCAGAAACCGGGACATAGACGCTGAAGCTTTCTTT
>TRBD1|TRBJ1-1|.|TRBV20-1
CSGDRGDTEAFF
TGCAGTGGGGACAGGGGTGACACTGAAGCTTTCTTT
>TRBD1|TRBJ1-1|few|TRBV5-5
CASSSWDRETEAFF
TGTGCCAGCAGCTCCTGGGACAGGGAGACTGAAGCTTTCTTT
>.|TRBJ1-1|.|TRBV7-9
CASSLLAGGHTEAFF
TGTGCCAGCAGCTTGCTGGCGGGAGGTCACACTGAAGCTTTCTTT
>.|TRBJ2-7|many|TRBV7-2
CASSSRLASYEQYF
TGTGCCAGCAGCTCCAGGCTAGCCTCCTACGAGCAGTACTTC